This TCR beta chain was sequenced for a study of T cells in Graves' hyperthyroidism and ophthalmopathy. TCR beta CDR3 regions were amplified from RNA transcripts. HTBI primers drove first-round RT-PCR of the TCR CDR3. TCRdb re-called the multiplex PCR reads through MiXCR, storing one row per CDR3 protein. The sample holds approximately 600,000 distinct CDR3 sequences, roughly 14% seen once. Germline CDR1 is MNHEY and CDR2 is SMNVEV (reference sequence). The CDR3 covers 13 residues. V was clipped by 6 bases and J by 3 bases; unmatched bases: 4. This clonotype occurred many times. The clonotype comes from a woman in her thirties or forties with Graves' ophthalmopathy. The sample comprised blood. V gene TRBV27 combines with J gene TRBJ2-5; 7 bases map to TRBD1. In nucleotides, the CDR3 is TGTGCCAGCAGGGGACAGAACGAAGAGACCCAGTACTTC. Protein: CASRGQNEETQYF.